This T cell receptor (beta chain) was obtained from a study of blood T cell repertoires in COVID-19 (dated by TCRdb to between 2020 and 2021). Regarding the complete study: The collaborator samples originated in the United States, Italy and Spain and spanned the acute and convalescent phases of COVID-19. The repertoires were made available in a free public database intended to serve as a resource for research on the immune response to SARS-CoV-2. The sample metadata nearly always contained a de-identified subject ID, COVID-19 status, age in years and sex. Deeply sampled blood TCRbeta repertoires from subjects exposed to, actively infected with, or recovered from COVID-19 were included in the dataset. The samples were drawn from two sources: the first 160 participants of the ongoing ImmuneRACE study, and over 950 subjects contributed by 6 global collaborators. The prospective study material was composed of cDNA or gDNA derived from T cells, B-cell-depleted T cells, or PBMCs. Where available, HLA class I and class II types were taken from metadata supplied by the sample provider and were not determined by assay-based typing.

Collaborating institutions collected whole blood in K2EDTA tubes following their own protocols. For TCRbeta analysis, collaborators shipped samples as frozen whole blood, isolated PBMCs, or DNA extracted from either of those sample types. Details on this clone: Its antigen specificity is not known. Within one base of it there is no much larger clone, and no base qualities were kept.

The full study reports these points: The amount of clinical and demographic metadata varied by source and participant and was provided uncurated.

V was cut back by 5 bases and J by 3 bases, leaving a gap of 4 bases between them. The cysteine opens and the phenylalanine closes a CDR3 of 11 amino acids. Only the CDR3 region is kept as DNA, spanning 33 bases read in frame from base 1. The germline V gene encodes CDR1 LGHNT and CDR2 FRNRAP. TCRbeta CDR3 regions were amplified from genomic DNA by means of the immunoSEQ Assay, a bias-controlled multiplex PCR. In the paper's pipeline: The number of nucleated cells in each sample was estimated by amplification of reference gene primers within the assay. Sequence reads were collapsed and filtered to measure the absolute abundance of every unique TCRbeta CDR3 rearrangement. For each sample, productive Simpson clonality was calculated as the square root of Simpson's diversity index over productive rearrangements. In TCRdb, the immuneACCESS table is reduced to in-frame sequences with V and J assigned. These tables do not hold every clone; where another copy was compared, an unresolved V gene accounts for under half, and the others remain unexplained. V, J and clone size reflect that table, while D and trimming were determined from the DNA. This sample comprises roughly 34,000 clones, approximately 86% of them detected only once. Of the sample, roughly a quarter is held by the ten largest clones.

Sequenced material: peripheral blood. The TCR comes from a woman aged 80 or over with active or convalescent COVID-19. The receptor chain draws on TRBV12-5 and TRBJ1-2; the D gene cannot be resolved reliably. The CDR3 loop reads CASGQDYGYTF. The DNA sequence is TGTGCTAGTGGTCAGGACTATGGCTACACCTTC.